This T cell receptor (beta chain) was retrieved from a study of blood T cell repertoires in COVID-19. Profiled with immunoSEQ multiplex PCR; TCRdb holds only in-frame clones, not every one. Seen here are roughly 200,000 clones, around 85% observed once, and the top ten hold over 15%. Germline V gives CDR1 SEHNR, CDR2 FQNEAQ (reference sequence). V gave up 5 bases and J gave up 5 bases, with 10 bases separating them. This CDR3 comprises 12 residues. Residents of under 25 US areas, aged about 18 to 95 years, made up the participants. Source material: PBMCs or T cells enriched from blood (not recorded which). The rearrangement uses TRBV7-9 and TRBJ2-7; TRBD1 is a possible D gene (6 bases). The origin of this receptor is a man between 40 and 49 years old who had recovered from COVID-19. CDR3 loop: CASSVQGHEQYF. Written as DNA, the CDR3 is TGTGCCAGCAGCGTACAGGGTCACGAGCAGTACTTC.